This T cell receptor beta chain emerged from a study of cytomegalovirus exposure and HLA in healthy donors. Study-wide findings and caveats: In a later analysis, a missense DCLRE1C variant was linked to TCR beta V- and J-gene trimming. A later analysis showed HLA-associated TCR beta chains outstripping equally common others in clonal expansion.

The CDR3 extends over 17 amino acids. The germline CDR1 and CDR2 sequences are SGDLS and YYNGEE. V was cut by 1 base and J by 3 bases, with 17 bases left in between. Concerning this clone itself: Its target is unknown.

Primers: 60 Vbeta forward and 13 Jbeta reverse. As originally analysed: Among the unique TCR beta chains that a later analysis counted, roughly 80 million in all, roughly 11 million were shared. Libraries were prepared by immunoSEQ multiplex PCR; TCRdb keeps only in-frame clonotypes and omits some of them. The V and J calls and clone size are taken from that table; D and trimming were inferred from the DNA. The sample has 100,000 to 150,000 clones, more than 80% seen once; the top ten hold 5% to 7%. Sequencing input: PBMCs. The TCR originated in a woman aged 40 to 55 in good health and CMV-seropositive. The J gene is TRBJ2-1, the V gene TRBV9; no clear D gene. The DNA of the CDR3 is TGTGCCAGCAGCGTAAAAGCTTCCCCATCAAACTACAATGAGCAGTTCTTC. Translation gives CASSVKASPSNYNEQFF.